The source of this TCR beta chain is a study of blood T cell repertoires in COVID-19 (TCRdb year 2020). Study-level background: Collaborator samples came from the United States, Italy and Spain and covered acute and convalescent phases of COVID-19. The material from the prospective study consisted of cDNA or gDNA derived from T cells, B-cell-depleted T cells, or PBMCs. Deeply sampled blood TCRbeta repertoires from subjects exposed to, actively infected with, or recovered from COVID-19 were included in the dataset. A freely available public database, intended as a resource for researchers studying the immune response to SARS-CoV-2, is where the repertoires were released. The samples were drawn from the first 160 participants of the ongoing ImmuneRACE study and from 950 to 1,500 subjects provided by 6 global collaborators. The sample metadata nearly always contained a de-identified subject ID, COVID-19 status, age in years and sex. Where HLA class I and class II types were available, the types were taken from metadata supplied by the sample provider, not from assay-based typing. Results and caveats for the whole study, not just this receptor: The amount of clinical and demographic metadata varied by source and participant and was provided uncurated.

For CDR1 and CDR2, the germline V gene (reference sequence) lists GTSNPN and SVGIG. Cut back by 1 base and 1 base, the V and J ends lie 5 bases apart. Counted from cysteine to phenylalanine, this CDR3 has 13 amino acids. Only the CDR3 part of the read is kept: 39 bases, read in frame from the first base. As to this clone: Its target antigen remains unknown. No base qualities exist here, and no much larger clone lies one base off it.

A second Seattle source provided samples from volunteer blood donors who had recovered from COVID-19. Whole blood was collected in K2EDTA tubes by collaborating institutions according to the institutions' own protocols. For TCRbeta analysis, collaborator samples were shipped as frozen whole blood, as isolated PBMCs, or as DNA extracted from either sample type. The immunoSEQ Assay, a bias-controlled multiplex PCR, was used to amplify TCRbeta CDR3 regions from genomic DNA. The authors' pipeline ran thus. The number of nucleated cells in each sample was estimated from the amplification of reference gene primers within the assay. To quantify the absolute abundance of each unique TCRbeta CDR3 rearrangement, sequence reads were collapsed and filtered. For each sample, productive Simpson clonality was calculated as the square root of Simpson's diversity index over productive rearrangements. The table was pulled from immuneACCESS by TCRdb, which kept in-frame rearrangements only. Such tables lose some clones; where checked, under half of the loss comes from unresolved V genes, and the rest has no known cause. That table gives V, J and clone size, and the DNA gave D and trimming. The sample data list 150,000 to 200,000 clones, and approximately 82% of these were observed just once. Jointly, the top ten make up less than 20% of the sample.

The receptor comes from an older woman who had recovered from COVID-19. The sequencing sample was made of peripheral blood. The sequence joins TRBV30 to TRBJ1-5; no confident D gene assignment can be made. The CDR3 here reads CAWSGPSNQPQHF. The DNA reads TGTGCCTGGAGTGGGCCCAGCAATCAGCCCCAGCATTTT. Full variable domain (CDR3 extended with the reference TRBV30 and TRBJ1-5 proteins): SQTIHQWPATLVQPVGSPLSLECTVEGTSNPNLYWYRQAAGRGLQLLFYSVGIGQISSEVPQNLSASRPQDRQFILSSKKLLLSDSGFYLCAWSGPSNQPQHFGDGTRLSIL.